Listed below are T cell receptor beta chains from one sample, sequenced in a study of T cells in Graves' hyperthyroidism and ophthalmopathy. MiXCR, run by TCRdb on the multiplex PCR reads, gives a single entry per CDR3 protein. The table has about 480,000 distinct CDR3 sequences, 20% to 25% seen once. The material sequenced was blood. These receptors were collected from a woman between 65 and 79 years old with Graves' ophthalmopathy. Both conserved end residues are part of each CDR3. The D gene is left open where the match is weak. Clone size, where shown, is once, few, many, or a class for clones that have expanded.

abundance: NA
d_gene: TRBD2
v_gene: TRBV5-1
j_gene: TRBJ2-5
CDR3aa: CASSLALSWGGVETQYF
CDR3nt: TGCGCCAGCAGCTTGGCGTTAAGCTGGGGGGGAGTAGAGACCCAGTACTTC

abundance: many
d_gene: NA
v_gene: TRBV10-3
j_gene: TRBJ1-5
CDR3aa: CAISELGSQPQHF
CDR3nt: TGTGCCATCAGTGAACTCGGTAGTCAGCCCCAGCATTTT

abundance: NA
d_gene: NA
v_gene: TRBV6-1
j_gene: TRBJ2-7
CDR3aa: CASSNGQAYEQYF
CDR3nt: TGTGCCAGCAGTAATGGACAAGCCTACGAGCAGTACTTC

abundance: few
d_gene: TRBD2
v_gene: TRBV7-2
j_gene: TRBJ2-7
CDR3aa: CASSLNRGRVEEQYF
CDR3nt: TGTGCCAGCAGCTTAAATCGGGGGAGGGTGGAAGAGCAGTACTTC

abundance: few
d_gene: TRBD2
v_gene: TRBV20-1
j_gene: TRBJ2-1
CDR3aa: CSAHGTSGIGRAYNEQFF
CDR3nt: TGCAGTGCCCACGGGACTAGCGGGATCGGCAGAGCCTACAATGAGCAGTTCTTC

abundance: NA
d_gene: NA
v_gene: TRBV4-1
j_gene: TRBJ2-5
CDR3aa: CASSHPVRSGAKTQYF
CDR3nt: TGCGCCAGCAGCCACCCGGTTAGGTCGGGGGCTAAGACCCAGTACTTC

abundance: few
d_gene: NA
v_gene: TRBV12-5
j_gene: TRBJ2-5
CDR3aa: CASGLTFQETQYF
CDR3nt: TGTGCTAGTGGTTTAACCTTCCAAGAGACCCAGTACTTC

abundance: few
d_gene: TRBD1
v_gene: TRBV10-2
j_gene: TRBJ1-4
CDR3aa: CATGQGWVEKLFF
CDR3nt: TGCGCCACCGGACAGGGCTGGGTTGAAAAACTGTTTTTT

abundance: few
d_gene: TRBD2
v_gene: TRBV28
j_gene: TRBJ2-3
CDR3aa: CASGLAGPTDTQYF
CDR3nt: TGTGCCAGCGGATTAGCGGGACCCACAGATACGCAGTATTTT

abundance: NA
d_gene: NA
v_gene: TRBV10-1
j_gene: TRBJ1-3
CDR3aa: CASSESVTPGNTIYF
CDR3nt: TGCGCCAGCAGTGAGTCGGTTACTCCTGGAAACACCATATATTTT

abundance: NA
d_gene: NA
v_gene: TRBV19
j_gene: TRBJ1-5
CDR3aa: CASSIEALGRQPQHF
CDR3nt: TGTGCCAGTAGTATAGAGGCCTTAGGAAGACAGCCCCAGCATTTT

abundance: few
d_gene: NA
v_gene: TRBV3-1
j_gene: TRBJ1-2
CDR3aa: CASSQAGRGYTF
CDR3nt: TGTGCCAGCAGCCAAGCAGGGAGGGGCTACACCTTC

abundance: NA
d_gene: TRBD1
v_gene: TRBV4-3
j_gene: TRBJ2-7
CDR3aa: CASSRQRTGAYEQYF
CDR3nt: TGCGCCAGCAGCCGCCAACGGACAGGGGCATACGAGCAGTACTTC

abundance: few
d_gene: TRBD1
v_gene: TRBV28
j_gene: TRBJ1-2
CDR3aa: CASSYGTGVDYGYTF
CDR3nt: TGTGCCAGCAGTTATGGGACAGGGGTCGACTATGGCTACACCTTC

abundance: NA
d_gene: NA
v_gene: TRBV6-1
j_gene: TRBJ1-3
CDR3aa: CASSAPGSTIYF
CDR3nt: TGTGCCAGCAGTGCCCCCGGGAGCACCATATATTTT

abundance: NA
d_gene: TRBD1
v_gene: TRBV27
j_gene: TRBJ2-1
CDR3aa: CASSRGTGILPYSDNEQFF
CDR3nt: TGTGCCAGCAGTCGGGGGACAGGCATCCTCCCTTACTCCGACAATGAGCAGTTCTTC

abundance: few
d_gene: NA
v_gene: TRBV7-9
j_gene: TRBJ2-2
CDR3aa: CASSSQGPATGELFF
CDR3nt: TGTGCCAGCAGCTCGCAGGGACCCGCCACCGGGGAGCTGTTTTTT

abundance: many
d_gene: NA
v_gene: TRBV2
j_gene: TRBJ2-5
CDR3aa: CASTQGGFQETQYF
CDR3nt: TGTGCCAGCACCCAAGGGGGGTTCCAAGAGACCCAGTACTTC

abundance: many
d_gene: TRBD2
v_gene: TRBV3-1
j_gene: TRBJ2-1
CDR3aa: CASSLVAGQSEQFF
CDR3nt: TGTGCCAGCAGCCTGGTAGCGGGTCAGAGTGAGCAGTTCTTC

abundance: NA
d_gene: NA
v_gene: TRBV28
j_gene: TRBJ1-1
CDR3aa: CASSLLQGATEAFF
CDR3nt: TGTGCCAGCAGTTTACTACAGGGCGCCACTGAAGCTTTCTTT

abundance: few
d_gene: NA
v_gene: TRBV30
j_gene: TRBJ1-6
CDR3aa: CAWSVRRYNSPLHF
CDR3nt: TGTGCCTGGAGTGTTCGCAGGTATAATTCACCCCTCCACTTT

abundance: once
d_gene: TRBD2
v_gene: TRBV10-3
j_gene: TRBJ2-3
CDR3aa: CAISVAGVNTDTQYF
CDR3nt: TGTGCCATCAGTGTGGCGGGAGTGAACACAGATACGCAGTATTTT

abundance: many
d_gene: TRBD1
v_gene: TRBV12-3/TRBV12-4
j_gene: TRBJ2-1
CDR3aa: CASTSGDRGLGEQFF
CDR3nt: TGTGCCAGCACCAGCGGGGACAGGGGGTTAGGTGAGCAGTTCTTC

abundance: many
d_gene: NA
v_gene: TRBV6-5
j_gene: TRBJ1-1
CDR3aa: CASSYRWNTEAFF
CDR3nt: TGTGCCAGCAGTTACCGGTGGAACACTGAAGCTTTCTTT

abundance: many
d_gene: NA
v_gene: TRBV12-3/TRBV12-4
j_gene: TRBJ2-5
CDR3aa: CASSLAGGGETQYF
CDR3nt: TGTGCCAGCAGTTTAGCGGGAGGAGGGGAGACCCAGTACTTC

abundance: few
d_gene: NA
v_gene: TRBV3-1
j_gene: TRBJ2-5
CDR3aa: CASSQMETQYF
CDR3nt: TGTGCCAGCAGCCAAATGGAGACCCAGTACTTC

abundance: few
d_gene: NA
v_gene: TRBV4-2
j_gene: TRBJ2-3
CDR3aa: CASSQEGLADTQYF
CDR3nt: TGTGCCAGCAGCCAAGAAGGGCTAGCAGATACGCAGTATTTT

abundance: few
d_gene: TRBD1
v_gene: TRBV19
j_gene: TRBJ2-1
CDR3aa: CASRPGWTGAGEQFF
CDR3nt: TGTGCCAGTCGTCCCGGTTGGACAGGGGCGGGTGAGCAGTTCTTC

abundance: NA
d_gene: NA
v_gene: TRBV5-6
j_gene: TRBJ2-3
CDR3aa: CASSPGGGGSTDTQYF
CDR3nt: TGTGCCAGCAGCCCTGGAGGCGGCGGGAGCACAGATACGCAGTATTTT

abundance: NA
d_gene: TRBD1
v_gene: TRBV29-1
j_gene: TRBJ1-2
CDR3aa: CSVEDSTGGAYGYTF
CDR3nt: TGCAGCGTTGAAGATTCCACAGGGGGCGCCTATGGCTACACCTTC

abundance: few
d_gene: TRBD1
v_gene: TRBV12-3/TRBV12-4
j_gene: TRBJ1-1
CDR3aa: CASSFRDRDTEAFF
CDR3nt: TGTGCCAGCAGTTTCCGCGACAGGGATACTGAAGCTTTCTTT

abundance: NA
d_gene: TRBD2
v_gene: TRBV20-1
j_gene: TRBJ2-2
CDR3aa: CSSSGRDTGELFF
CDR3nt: TGCAGTTCGAGCGGGAGGGATACCGGGGAGCTGTTTTTT

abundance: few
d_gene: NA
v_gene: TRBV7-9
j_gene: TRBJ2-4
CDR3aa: CASSLVSGNKNIQYF
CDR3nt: TGTGCCAGCAGCTTAGTGTCGGGGAATAAAAACATTCAGTACTTC

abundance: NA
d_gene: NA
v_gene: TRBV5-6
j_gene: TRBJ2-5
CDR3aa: CASSYTGLTTETQYF
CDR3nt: TGTGCCAGCAGCTACACAGGATTGACAACAGAGACCCAGTACTTC

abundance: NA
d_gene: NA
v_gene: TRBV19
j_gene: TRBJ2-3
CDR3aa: CASSTRTSFDMDTQYF
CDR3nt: TGTGCCAGTAGTACCCGTACTAGTTTCGATATGGATACGCAGTATTTT

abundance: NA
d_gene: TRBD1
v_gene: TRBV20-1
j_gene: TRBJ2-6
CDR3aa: CSAMTGGSGANVLTF
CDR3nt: TGCAGTGCGATGACAGGGGGCTCTGGGGCCAACGTCCTGACTTTC

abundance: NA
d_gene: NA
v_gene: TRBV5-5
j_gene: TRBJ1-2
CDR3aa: CASSSQGLLYGYTF
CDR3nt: TGTGCCAGCAGCTCCCAGGGGCTCCTCTATGGCTACACCTTC

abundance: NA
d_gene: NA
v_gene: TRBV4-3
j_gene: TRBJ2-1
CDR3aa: CASQQGPGGSDNEQFF
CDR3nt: TGCGCCAGTCAGCAGGGACCAGGAGGGTCGGACAATGAGCAGTTCTTC

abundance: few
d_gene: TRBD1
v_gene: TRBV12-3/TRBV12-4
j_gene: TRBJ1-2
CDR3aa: CASSSHTQGVYGYTF
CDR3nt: TGTGCCAGCAGTTCTCACACACAGGGGGTCTATGGCTACACCTTC

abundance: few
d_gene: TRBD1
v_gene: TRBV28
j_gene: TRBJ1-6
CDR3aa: CASSLFGTGDSPLHF
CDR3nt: TGTGCCAGCAGTTTATTTGGGACAGGGGACTCACCCCTCCACTTT

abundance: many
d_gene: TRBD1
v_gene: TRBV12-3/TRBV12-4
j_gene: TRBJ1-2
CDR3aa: CASSQGQGIGYTF
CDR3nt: TGTGCCAGCAGTCAAGGACAGGGCATCGGCTACACCTTC

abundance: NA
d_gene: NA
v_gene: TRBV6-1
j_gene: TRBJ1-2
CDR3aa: CASGKQGRSYGYTF
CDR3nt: TGTGCCAGCGGAAAACAGGGAAGGAGCTATGGCTACACCTTC

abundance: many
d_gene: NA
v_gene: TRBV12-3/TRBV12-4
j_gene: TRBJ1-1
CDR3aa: CASSLGAAGMQNTEAFF
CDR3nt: TGTGCCAGCAGTTTAGGGGCCGCAGGCATGCAGAACACTGAAGCTTTCTTT

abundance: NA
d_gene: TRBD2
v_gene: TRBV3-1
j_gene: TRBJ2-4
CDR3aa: CASSQGVGGGGAKNIQYF
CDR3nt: TGTGCCAGCAGCCAAGGGGTGGGAGGCGGGGGGGCCAAAAACATTCAGTACTTC

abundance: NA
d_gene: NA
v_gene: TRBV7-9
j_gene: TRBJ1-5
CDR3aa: CASAKDGGSNEPQHF
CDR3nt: TGTGCCAGCGCAAAGGACGGAGGGTCCAATGAGCCCCAGCATTTT

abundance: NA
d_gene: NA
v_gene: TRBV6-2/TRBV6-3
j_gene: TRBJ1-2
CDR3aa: CASRASGLGYGYTF
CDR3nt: TGTGCCAGCAGGGCCTCAGGGCTGGGCTATGGCTACACCTTC

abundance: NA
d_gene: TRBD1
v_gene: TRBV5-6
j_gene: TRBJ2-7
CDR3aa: CASRTTGGSYEQYF
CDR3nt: TGTGCCAGCAGGACGACAGGGGGCTCCTACGAGCAGTACTTC

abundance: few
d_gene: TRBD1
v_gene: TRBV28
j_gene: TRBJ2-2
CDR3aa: CASRSTGGADTGELFF
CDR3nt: TGTGCCAGCAGATCGACAGGGGGAGCGGACACCGGGGAGCTGTTTTTT

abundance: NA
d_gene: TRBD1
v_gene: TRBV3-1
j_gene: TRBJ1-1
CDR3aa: CASSHWGQGATEAFF
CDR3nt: TGTGCCAGCAGCCACTGGGGCCAGGGGGCCACTGAAGCTTTCTTT

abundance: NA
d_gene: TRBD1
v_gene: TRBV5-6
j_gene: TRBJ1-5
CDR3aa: CASSLRQGSPGQPQHF
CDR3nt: TGTGCCAGCAGCTTAAGACAGGGAAGTCCGGGTCAGCCCCAGCATTTT

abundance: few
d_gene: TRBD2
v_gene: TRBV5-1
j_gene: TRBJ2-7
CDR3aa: CASSPFAGRGEQYF
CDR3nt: TGCGCCAGCAGCCCCTTTGCGGGGAGGGGCGAGCAGTACTTC

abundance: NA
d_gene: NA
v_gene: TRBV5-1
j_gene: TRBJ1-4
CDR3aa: CASSSYNSEKLFF
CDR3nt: TGCGCCAGCAGCTCCTATAATTCTGAAAAACTGTTTTTT

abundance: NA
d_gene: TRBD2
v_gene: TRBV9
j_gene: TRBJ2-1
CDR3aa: CASSVEGTRDNEQFF
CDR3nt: TGTGCCAGCAGCGTAGAAGGGACTAGAGACAATGAGCAGTTCTTC

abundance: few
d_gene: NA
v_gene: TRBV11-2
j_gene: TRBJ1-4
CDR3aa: CASSHNRGILFF
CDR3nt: TGTGCCAGCAGCCACAATCGGGGCATACTGTTTTTT

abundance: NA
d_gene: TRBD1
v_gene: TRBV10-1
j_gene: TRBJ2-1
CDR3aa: CASSPGQGHEQFF
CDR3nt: TGCGCCAGCAGTCCGGGACAGGGACATGAGCAGTTCTTC